This TCR beta chain was identified during a study of blood T cell repertoires in COVID-19. Study as a whole: Sources were T cells, B-cell-depleted T cells, or PBMCs; the material itself was cDNA or gDNA.

CDR1 LGHDT and CDR2 YNNKEL come from the germline V gene (reference sequence). CDR3 length: 15 amino acids. V lost 4 bases to trimming and J lost 2 bases; unmatched junction nucleotides: 7. Measured with immunoSEQ multiplex PCR; TCRdb has only the in-frame clones, and not every one. Among 150,000 to 200,000 clones listed, 70% to 85% were seen once. The chain joins TRBV3-1 (or the pseudogene TRBV3-2) to TRBJ2-7; 8 positions match TRBD1. The sample taken for sequencing was PBMCs or T cells enriched from blood (not recorded which). The TCR comes from a man aged 45-60 years who had recovered from COVID-19. The chain's CDR3 is CASSRGQGAAYEQYF. DNA for the CDR3: TGTGCCAGCAGCCGCGGACAGGGAGCAGCCTACGAGCAGTACTTC.